Presented here are 16 T cell receptor beta chains from one specimen sequenced in a study of a mutant IDH1 vaccine in newly diagnosed glioma. As for time point: week 23, last vaccination. In the vaccine, a single dose held 300 ug of the mutant IDH1 20-mer peptide, along with topical imiquimod. TCRdb's copy holds only in-frame clones and misses some; the assay was immunoSEQ multiplex PCR. The sample lists approximately 82,000 clones, 85% occurring once. No antigen has been assigned to these receptors. This specimen consisted of PBMCs, obtained from a glioma patient whose treatment included an IDH1 peptide vaccine. The origin of the receptors is a man younger than 45 with glioma. Some clones in this sample may be carry-over from other donors' samples.

Here the CDR3 DNA reads TGCGCCAGCAGCCAGCCCCTTTGGATAAGGAACAATGAGCAGTTCTTC. Its protein is CASSQPLWIRNNEQFF. This chain connects TRBV4-1 to TRBJ2-1; D gene uncertain. This CDR3 comprises 16 residues. The germline V gene encodes CDR1 MGHRA and CDR2 YSYEKL. Trimming stripped 3 bases from V and 5 bases from J, with 17 bases between.

The V gene is TRBV7-6, the J gene TRBJ2-7; 9 bases are shared with TRBD1. The CDR3 totals 15 residues. The germline V gene encodes CDR1 SGHVS and CDR2 FNYEAQ. Losses at the gene ends were 3 bases for V and 3 bases for J; bases not matched to a gene: 6. The CDR3 DNA reads as TGTGCCAGCAGCTTTCGGACAGGGGAGCACTACGAGCAGTACTTC. It codes for CASSFRTGEHYEQYF.

The gene calls are TRBV4-3 and TRBJ2-5; 10 bases are shared with TRBD1. Germline CDR1 and CDR2: LGHNA and YSLEER. Trimming at V came to 1 base and at J to 5 bases, leaving 7 bases not matched to a gene. There are 16 residues in the CDR3. The CDR3 DNA reads as TGCGCCAGCAGCCAAGGACTGACAGGGGGCTGGGAGACCCAGTACTTC. It codes for CASSQGLTGGWETQYF.

The rearrangement uses TRBV7-6 and TRBJ2-3, with 7 positions matching TRBD1. In germline, CDR1 is SGHVS, CDR2 FNYEAQ. The V gene end was trimmed by 5 bases and the J gene end by 5 bases; junction bases not matched to a gene: 7. CDR3 length equals 14 residues. CDR3 sequence (DNA): TGTGCCAGCAGCCGGGGACAGCTCGTAGATACGCAGTATTTT. Amino acids: CASSRGQLVDTQYF. Complete variable domain (other parts from reference TRBV7-6 and TRBJ2-3): GAGVSQSPRYKVTKRGQDVALRCDPISGHVSLYWYRQALGQGPEFLTYFNYEAQQDKSGLPNDRFSAERPEGSISTLTIQRTEQRDSAMYRCASSRGQLVDTQYFGPGTRLTVL.

This clone was seen once. J is TRBJ2-3 and V is TRBV29-1; no reliable D call. V lost 7 bases and J lost 3, with 11 bases in between. CDR3 length: 12 residues. CDR1 and CDR2 (germline): SQVTM, ANQGSEA. The CDR3 sequence is CSAAVQTDTQYF. The CDR3 region has the DNA TGCAGCGCTGCGGTCCAAACAGATACGCAGTATTTT.

The chain employs TRBV5-1 and TRBJ2-7; D is unresolved. The CDR3 has 13 amino acids. Looked up from germline, CDR1 is SGHRS and CDR2 is YFSETQ. V lost 0 bases and J lost 4, with 8 bases in between. This chain's CDR3 is CASSLALGYEQYF. The CDR3 nucleotides are TGCGCCAGCAGCTTGGCCCTGGGGTACGAGCAGTACTTC.

Worth noting for this clone: Additional DNA sequences in this sample encode the identical CDR3. V usage is TRBV27 and J usage is TRBJ2-5; a weak D match, TRBD2 (6 bases). The DNA end favors TRBJ2-7, so the J call may be wrong. The CDR3 length is 16 residues. Germline V gives CDR1 MNHEY, CDR2 SMNVEV (reference sequence). This chain's CDR3 is CASSLSGSGSSYEQYF. The DNA of the CDR3 is TGTGCCAGCAGTTTATCGGGTAGCGGATCCTCCTACGAGCAGTACTTC.

Only a few counts were recorded for this clone. The rearrangement links TRBV4-1 to TRBJ2-2; tentatively, D is TRBD1 (5 bases). The CDR3 loop spans 16 amino acids. Germline V CDR1 and CDR2: MGHRA, YSYEKL. V lost 0 bases and J lost 5, with 13 bases in between. CDR3 DNA sequence: TGCGCCAGCAGCCAAGATTGGGGCAGGTTTACCGGGGAGCTGTTTTTT. Residues: CASSQDWGRFTGELFF.

This chain connects TRBV7-2 to TRBJ1-3; 7 bases are shared with TRBD1. The CDR3 covers 13 residues. V lost 3 bases to trimming and J lost 10 bases; unmatched junction nucleotides: 6. Per germline, CDR1 SGHTA and CDR2 FQGNSA. CDR3 bases: TGTGCCAGCAGCTTTAGTCGGGACAGAACCATATATTTT. Its protein product is CASSFSRDRTIYF. Filled out from reference TRBV7-2 and TRBJ1-3, the complete variable domain reads GAGVSQSPSNKVTEKGKDVELRCDPISGHTALYWYRQSLGQGLEFLIYFQGNSAPDKSGLPSDRFSAERTGGSVSTLTIQRTQQEDSAVYLCASSFSRDRTIYFGEGSWLTVV.

By proportion, this clone is medium-sized. This chain connects TRBV30 to TRBJ2-2; 9 bases fit TRBD2. After removal of 8 bases from V and 4 bases from J, the junction contained 11 bases not matched to a gene. Germline assignment: CDR1 GTSNPN and CDR2 SVGIG (reference sequence). The CDR3 totals 15 residues. The CDR3 is CAGPRREGSTGELFF. CDR3 DNA: TGTGCCGGTCCCAGGCGGGAGGGCTCCACCGGGGAGCTGTTTTTT. Supplemented by reference TRBV30 and TRBJ2-2, the full variable domain reads SQTIHQWPATLVQPVGSPLSLECTVEGTSNPNLYWYRQAAGRGLQLLFYSVGIGQISSEVPQNLSASRPQDRQFILSSKKLLLSDSGFYLCAGPRREGSTGELFFGEGSRLTVL.

This chain uses TRBV28 with TRBJ2-7, with D possibly matching TRBD2 (6 bases). Deletions cut 4 bases from V and 5 bases from J, with 18 bases between. The CDR3 runs 15 residues. Germline CDR1 is MDHEN and CDR2 is SYDVKM. This chain's CDR3 is CASSSPGGNRDEQYF. In DNA form, the CDR3 reads TGTGCCAGCAGTTCCCCCGGGGGAAATCGTGACGAGCAGTACTTC.

The chain is built from TRBV30 and TRBJ1-1; maybe TRBD1 (6 bases). CDR3 length equals 14 residues. Germline V gene data show CDR1 as GTSNPN and CDR2 as SVGIG (reference sequence). Trimming stripped 0 bases from V and 11 bases from J, with 19 bases between. In nucleotides, the CDR3 is TGTGCCTGGAGTGTAGGGGTTGGGGGCTTACGGGCTTTCTTT. This gives the protein CAWSVGVGGLRAFF.

The chain is built from TRBV7-2 and TRBJ2-5, with D maybe TRBD2 (6 bases). V lost 0 bases and J 10 bases, leaving 18 bases between the germline ends. CDR3 size: 15 residues. Germline V gives CDR1 SGHTA, CDR2 FQGNSA. CDR3 protein: CASSLAPRGSGFQYF. CDR3 nucleotides: TGTGCCAGCAGCTTAGCGCCCCGGGGGTCGGGTTTCCAGTACTTC. Supplemented by reference TRBV7-2 and TRBJ2-5, the full variable domain reads GAGVSQSPSNKVTEKGKDVELRCDPISGHTALYWYRQSLGQGLEFLIYFQGNSAPDKSGLPSDRFSAERTGGSVSTLTIQRTQQEDSAVYLCASSLAPRGSGFQYFGPGTRLLVL.

The rearrangement uses TRBV12-1 and TRBJ1-4. TRBV12-1 is listed as a pseudogene. This CDR3 contains 11 residues. The CDR3 protein is CASSFWEKLFF. The CDR3 region has the DNA TGTGCCAGCAGCTTTTGGGAAAAACTGTTTTTT.

CDR3 DNA: TGTGCCAGCTCACCAGAGAGAGGGGGCCGGGGACCCCAGCATTTT. It codes for CASSPERGGRGPQHF. V is TRBV18 and J is TRBJ1-5; TRBD1 aligns across 7 bases. This CDR3 comprises 15 residues. V shed 2 bases and J 10 bases; nucleotides not matched to a gene: 11. CDR1 and CDR2 (germline): KGHSH, LQKENI. Full variable domain (missing parts from reference TRBV18 and TRBJ1-5): NAGVMQNPRHLVRRRGQEARLRCSPMKGHSHVYWYRQLPEEGLKFMVYLQKENIIDESGMPKERFSAEFPKEGPSILRIQQVVRGDSAAYFCASSPERGGRGPQHFGDGTRLSIL.

In this sample, this clone turned up a few times. The CDR3 here is CAWSPGHQNTEAFF. CDR3 DNA sequence: TGTGCCTGGAGCCCGGGACACCAGAACACTGAAGCTTTCTTT. The rearrangement uses TRBV30 and TRBJ1-1; a possible D gene is TRBD1 (6 bases). V was clipped by 3 bases and J by 1 base, with 12 bases between them. Germline CDR1 is GTSNPN and CDR2 is SVGIG (reference sequence). CDR3 length: 14 residues.